The 15 T cell receptor beta chains presented below share a single source sample, sequenced in a study of T cell responses to AZD1222 COVID-19 vaccine. The method was immunoSEQ multiplex PCR; TCRdb's version includes in-frame clones alone and lacks a portion of them. The sample consists of 100,000 to 150,000 clones, about 86% of them appearing once. This sample comprised peripheral blood, obtained on day 0 of AZD1222 vaccination. The source of these receptors is an adult in good health.

The V and J genes are TRBV4-1 and TRBJ2-6; D is unresolved. This CDR3 has 16 residues. Germline V gene sequence: CDR1 MGHRA, CDR2 YSYEKL. With 1 base removed from V and 1 base from J, the gap between germline ends came to 8 bases. The CDR3 sequence: CASSQGLPSGANVLTF. DNA for the CDR3: TGCGCCAGCAGCCAAGGATTGCCATCTGGGGCCAACGTCCTGACTTTC.

V usage is TRBV7-3 and J usage is TRBJ2-2, with D uncertain. The CDR3 sequence is 13 residues long. The V gene lost 0 bases and the J gene lost 4 bases, with 3 bases spanning the gap. Germline V gives CDR1 SGHTA, CDR2 FQGTGA. CDR3 bases: TGTGCCAGCAGCTTAACGTTCACCGGGGAGCTGTTTTTT. This sequence encodes CASSLTFTGELFF.

V gene TRBV7-9 combines with J gene TRBJ1-2; 8 bases map to TRBD1. The CDR3 totals 13 residues. Trimming at V came to 5 bases and at J to 4 bases, leaving 3 bases not matched to a gene. Germline V CDR1 and CDR2: SEHNR, FQNEAQ (reference sequence). The CDR3 region has the DNA TGTGCCAGCAGCATACAGGGGGGCTATGGCTACACCTTC. Translation: CASSIQGGYGYTF. The full variable domain, rest sourced from reference TRBV7-9 and TRBJ1-2, is DTGVSQNPRHKITKRGQNVTFRCDPISEHNRLYWYRQTLGQGPEFLTYFQNEAQLEKSRLLSDRFSAERPKGSFSTLEIQRTEQGDSAMYLCASSIQGGYGYTFGSGTRLTVV.

The chain links TRBV18 to TRBJ2-4; 9 nucleotides line up with TRBD1. The CDR3 length is 18 residues. V was pared by 1 base and J by 0 bases, with 7 bases of the junction left unmatched. Germline-derived CDR1 and CDR2 are KGHSH and LQKENI. CDR3 protein: CASSPLTGTGLAKNIQYF. The CDR3 bases are TGTGCCAGCTCACCACTGACCGGGACAGGGTTAGCCAAAAACATTCAGTACTTC.

The chain links TRBV29-1 to TRBJ2-7; 8 bases line up with TRBD2. The CDR3 is made up of 15 amino acids. Germline-derived CDR1 and CDR2 are SQVTM and ANQGSEA. The V segment lost 6 bases and the J segment 0 bases; nucleotides outside the gene matches: 10. The CDR3 nucleotides read TGCAGCGTCAAACCCCGGGGGGGAAGCTCCTACGAGCAGTACTTC. Translating gives CSVKPRGGSSYEQYF.

The chain carries TRBV9 and TRBJ2-5, with TRBD1 matching 8 bases. The length of the CDR3 is 16 residues. The junction had 8 bases not matched to a gene; V was cut back by 3 bases and J by 1 base. Looked up from germline, CDR1 is SGDLS and CDR2 is YYNGEE. The CDR3 sequence: CASSAERTGFQETQYF. The DNA for the CDR3 is TGTGCCAGCAGCGCGGAACGGACAGGGTTCCAAGAGACCCAGTACTTC.

This clone was seen a handful of times. The chain is built from TRBV15 and TRBJ1-1, with D maybe TRBD1 (5 bases). V shed 3 bases and J shed 2 bases, with 13 bases lying between them. The germline V gene encodes CDR1 LNHNV and CDR2 YYDKDF (reference sequence). The CDR3 is 15 amino acids. CDR3 residues: CATSSRSTANTEAFF. CDR3 nucleotide sequence: TGTGCCACCAGCAGCCGATCGACAGCAAACACTGAAGCTTTCTTT.

In regard to this clone: Within the sample, other DNA sequences also encode this same CDR3. DNA for the CDR3: TGTGCCAGCAGTTCCGGACAGGGAGACTATGGCTACACCTTC. This sequence encodes CASSSGQGDYGYTF. This chain joins TRBV28 and TRBJ1-2; 8 bases map to TRBD1. The CDR3 totals 14 residues. The ends lost 4 bases at V and 3 bases at J; junction bases unmatched: 4. Per germline, CDR1 MDHEN and CDR2 SYDVKM.

The chain couples TRBV5-5 to TRBJ2-3, with D perhaps matching TRBD1 or TRBD2 (5 bases each). The germline CDR1 and CDR2 sequences are SGHKS and YYEKEE (reference sequence). The CDR3 contains 15 residues. Trimming stripped 0 bases from V and 7 bases from J, with 15 bases between. For the CDR3, the DNA is TGTGCCAGCAGCTTGGTAGTGGGGGTGATCAATACGCAGTATTTT. Its protein is CASSLVVGVINTQYF.

This clone was counted ten times or more. The V and J genes are TRBV19 and TRBJ1-1, with unresolved D. V dropped 8 bases and J dropped 1 base, with 14 bases sitting between them. The CDR3 is 14 amino acids. Germline V gives CDR1 LNHDA, CDR2 SQIVND (reference sequence). The CDR3 spells CASGAGVRNTEAFF. The CDR3 DNA reads as TGTGCCAGTGGAGCCGGGGTCCGGAACACTGAAGCTTTCTTT.

The V gene is TRBV6-5, the J gene TRBJ1-6; 7 bases are shared with TRBD1. The germline gives CDR1 MNHEY, CDR2 SVGAGI. The J segment lost 0 bases and the V segment lost 11 bases, leaving 4 bases of the junction unmatched. The length of the CDR3 is 14 residues. This chain's CDR3 is CAAGGASYNSPLHF. CDR3 nucleotides: TGTGCCGCAGGGGGAGCCTCCTATAATTCACCCCTCCACTTT.

This chain connects TRBV7-9 to TRBJ2-4; possible D gene TRBD1, 5 bases. The CDR3 runs 16 residues. Deletions cut 2 bases from V and 5 bases from J, with 16 bases between. CDR1 and CDR2 from the germline V gene are SEHNR and FQNEAQ (reference sequence). CDR3 coding DNA: TGTGCCAGCAGCTTATGGGGCGTAATAGGGCAAAACATTCAGTACTTC. Protein sequence: CASSLWGVIGQNIQYF. The complete variable domain, with remaining parts taken from reference TRBV7-9 and TRBJ2-4, reads DTGVSQNPRHKITKRGQNVTFRCDPISEHNRLYWYRQTLGQGPEFLTYFQNEAQLEKSRLLSDRFSAERPKGSFSTLEIQRTEQGDSAMYLCASSLWGVIGQNIQYFGAGTRLSVL.

The J gene is TRBJ1-4, the V gene TRBV28, with 7 positions matching TRBD1. The CDR3 has 16 residues. Per the germline V gene, CDR1 is MDHEN and CDR2 is SYDVKM. Germline trimming cut 5 bases from V and 0 bases from J; bases unmatched to any gene: 6. This CDR3 reads CASSTTDRATNEKLFF. The CDR3 DNA follows: TGTGCCAGCAGTACGACCGACAGGGCAACTAATGAAAAACTGTTTTTT.

The rearrangement uses TRBV3-1 (or the pseudogene TRBV3-2) and TRBJ2-3; TRBD1 matches at 9 bases. Germline lookup yields CDR1 LGHDT and CDR2 YNNKEL (reference sequence). With 1 base clipped from V and 4 bases from J, the junction kept 3 bases outside the gene matches. This CDR3 is 15 amino acids long. The CDR3 nucleotides are TGTGCCAGCAGCCAAGGGACAGGGGAAGCAGATACGCAGTATTTT. Amino acid sequence: CASSQGTGEADTQYF.

The J gene is TRBJ1-1, the V gene TRBV28; D ambiguous. This CDR3 has 13 amino acids. Between the trimmed V and J ends, which lost 4 bases and 4 bases, there was a span of 10 bases. Germline CDR1 MDHEN, CDR2 SYDVKM. The CDR3 DNA reads TGTGCCAGCAGTTCAGGAGGGCTCACTGAAGCTTTCTTT. Its protein product is CASSSGGLTEAFF. The full variable domain, with the rest looked up from reference TRBV28 and TRBJ1-1, is DVKVTQSSRYLVKRTGEKVFLECVQDMDHENMFWYRQDPGLGLRLIYFSYDVKMKEKGDIPEGYSVSREKKERFSLILESASTNQTSMYLCASSSGGLTEAFFGQGTRLTVV.